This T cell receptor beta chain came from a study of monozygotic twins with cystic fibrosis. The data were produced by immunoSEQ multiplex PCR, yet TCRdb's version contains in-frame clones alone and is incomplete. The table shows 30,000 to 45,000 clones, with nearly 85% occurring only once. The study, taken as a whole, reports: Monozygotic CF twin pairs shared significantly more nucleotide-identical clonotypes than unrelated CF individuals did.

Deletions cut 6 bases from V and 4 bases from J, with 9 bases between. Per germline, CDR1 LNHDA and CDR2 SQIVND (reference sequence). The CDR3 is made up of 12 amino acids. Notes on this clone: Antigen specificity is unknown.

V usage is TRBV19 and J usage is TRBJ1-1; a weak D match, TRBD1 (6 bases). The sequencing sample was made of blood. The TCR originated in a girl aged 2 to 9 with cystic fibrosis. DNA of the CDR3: TGTGCCAGTAGCCGGGGGCCCACTGAAGCTTTCTTT. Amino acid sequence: CASSRGPTEAFF.